This paragraph covers one T cell receptor beta chain sequence. Trimming took off 3 bases at V and 1 base at J, with 13 bases between the two ends. This CDR3 has 15 amino acids. The germline V gene has CDR1 SGHNT and CDR2 YYREEE (reference sequence). This table comes from immunoSEQ multiplex PCR, and its TCRdb copy is limited to in-frame clones, with some not included. The sample records 250,000 to 350,000 clones, 80% to 90% being singletons. These data come from a study of blood T cell repertoires in COVID-19. The chain recombines TRBV5-4 with TRBJ1-1; tentative D call: TRBD1 (6 bases). Input material: PBMCs or T cells enriched from blood (not recorded which). This receptor was taken from a woman aged 30 to 39 who had recovered from COVID-19. CDR3 amino acids: CASSSPQGGNTEAFF. The DNA for the CDR3 is TGTGCCAGCAGCTCTCCACAGGGCGGGAACACTGAAGCTTTCTTT.